What follows are 27 T cell receptor beta chains derived from one specimen sequenced in a study of regulatory T cells in long-lasting Graves disease. Arm-PCR of CDR3 regions and iRepertoire HTBI primers were used to build TCR beta libraries. TCRdb re-analysed the multiplex PCR reads in MiXCR, keeping a single row per CDR3 protein. The sample lists about 450,000 distinct CDR3 sequences; 14% were seen once. Specified time point: newly diagnosed GD, antithyroid drugs for less than 3 months. Extracted PBMC RNA gave rise to the TCR library. Another study also made use of these data, one on T cells in Graves' hyperthyroidism and ophthalmopathy.

Source: peripheral blood mononuclear cells (PBMCs), taken at new diagnosis, from a patient treated with antithyroid drugs. These receptors all come from a woman aged 50 to 60 with Graves disease.

This clonotype has only a few counts. This rearrangement joins TRBV19 to TRBJ2-7; D is possibly TRBD2 (5 bases). V lost 5 bases, J lost 3 bases, and 17 bases lay in between. Looked up from germline, CDR1 is LNHDA and CDR2 is SQIVND (reference sequence). The CDR3 spans 15 residues. The CDR3 sequence: CASSPAARGFYEQYF. The CDR3 coding sequence is TGTGCCAGTAGTCCCGCCGCTAGAGGGTTCTACGAGCAGTACTTC.

This clonotype has ten or more counts. The chain recombines TRBV2 with TRBJ1-2; D is undetermined. The CDR3 sequence is 15 residues long. Germline V gene data show CDR1 as SNHLY and CDR2 as FYNNEI. The V end was cut by 6 bases, the J end by 5 bases, with 19 bases between. The CDR3 loop is CASSPLGPVGYGYTF. CDR3 bases: TGTGCCAGCAGCCCCCTAGGACCGGTTGGGTATGGCTACACCTTC.

This clonotype occurred a few times. The chain carries TRBV28 and TRBJ2-7, with a weak D call TRBD1 (6 bases). V dropped 4 bases and J dropped 2 bases, with 12 bases sitting between them. The CDR3 covers 14 residues. Germline V lookup: CDR1 MDHEN, CDR2 SYDVKM. The CDR3 DNA follows: TGTGCCAGCAGTTCAGGGGACCAGACCTACGAGCAGTACTTC. Protein sequence: CASSSGDQTYEQYF.

This clonotype came up many times. The rearrangement joins TRBV9 to TRBJ2-1; the D gene is possibly TRBD2 (5 bases). Per the germline V gene, CDR1 is SGDLS and CDR2 is YYNGEE. CDR3 size: 15 residues. V was shortened by 2 bases and J by 6 bases, with 15 bases between the two germline ends. The CDR3 DNA is TGTGCCAGCAGCGTCACACCTAGCACCGTCAATGAGCAGTTCTTC. This encodes CASSVTPSTVNEQFF.

This clonotype occurred many times. The chain recombines TRBV20-1 with TRBJ2-3, with 16 bases matching TRBD2. The germline V gene encodes CDR1 DFQATT and CDR2 SNEGSKA (reference sequence). J lost 9 bases, V lost 4 bases, and 7 bases had no gene match. The CDR3 loop spans 15 amino acids. The CDR3: CSATPGLAGGLTQYF. The CDR3 region has the DNA TGCAGTGCTACTCCGGGACTAGCGGGAGGGTTGACGCAGTATTTT.

This clonotype was seen at least ten times. The V call is TRBV20-1, the J call TRBJ2-1, with 11 positions matching TRBD2. The V segment lost 3 bases and the J segment 1 base; nucleotides outside the gene matches: 8. The CDR3 is made up of 17 amino acids. Germline CDR1 reads DFQATT; CDR2 reads SNEGSKA (reference sequence). In nucleotides, the CDR3 is TGCAGTGCTAGGGGACTAGCGGAGGGATTTTCCTACAATGAGCAGTTCTTC. It codes for CSARGLAEGFSYNEQFF.

The V and J genes are TRBV6-2 or TRBV6-3 and TRBJ2-5; D unclear. V lost 6 bases and J lost 1, with 12 bases in between. CDR3 size: 14 residues. The germline V gene has CDR1 MNHEY and CDR2 SVGEGT. The CDR3 region is CASRRTNSQETQYF. The CDR3 DNA reads TGTGCCAGCAGGAGGACGAACTCCCAAGAGACCCAGTACTTC.

There are many counts of this clonotype. The chain couples TRBV11-2 to TRBJ2-1, with 7 bases matching TRBD2. J lost 0 bases, V lost 3 bases, and 5 bases had no gene match. This CDR3 comprises 16 residues. Germline CDR1 SGHAT, CDR2 FQNNGV. CDR3 sequence (DNA): TGTGCCAGCAGCTTGCGGGGACTAAACTCCTACAATGAGCAGTTCTTC. Translation gives CASSLRGLNSYNEQFF.

A word on this clonotype: Since a much larger clone is just one base distant, this may be a read error. The conserved phenylalanine or tryptophan is not found at the CDR3 terminus, so this likely reflects a read error. V usage is TRBV11-1 and J usage is TRBJ2-1, with 11 positions matching TRBD2. The CDR3 has 14 amino acids. Germline V CDR1 and CDR2: SGHAT, FQDESV (reference sequence). The CDR3 coding sequence is TGTGCCAGCAGGTTAGCGGGAGGGCGCGATGAGCAGTTCCTC. This translates into CASRLAGGRDEQFL.

This chain joins TRBV3-1 and TRBJ2-1; 11 nucleotides line up with TRBD1. Germline CDR1 is LGHDT and CDR2 is YNNKEL (reference sequence). Trimming took 1 base from V and 7 from J; bases not matched to a gene: 12. The CDR3 length is 18 residues. CDR3 nucleotide sequence: TGTGCCAGCAGCCAAGCTCCGGGACAGGGGGAGGAATTGAATGAGCAGTTCTTC. It codes for CASSQAPGQGEELNEQFF.

The sample holds a few counts of this clonotype. This could be a read error, since a much larger clone is one nucleotide away. V gene TRBV28 combines with J gene TRBJ2-7; D call uncertain. CDR1 and CDR2 (germline): MDHEN, SYDVKM. The CDR3 is 12 amino acids. V gave up 7 bases and J gave up 4 bases, with 11 bases separating them. In DNA form, the CDR3 reads TGTGCCAGCAATTGGAGTGAATACGAGCAGTACTTC. The encoded protein is CASNWSEYEQYF.

This clonotype was observed at least ten times. The chain joins TRBV27 to TRBJ1-2; weak D call: TRBD1 (5 bases). The CDR3 runs to 13 residues. The germline CDR1 and CDR2 sequences are MNHEY and SMNVEV (reference sequence). Trimming took 6 bases from V and 4 from J, leaving 12 bases between them. As DNA, the CDR3 is TGTGCCAGCAGATCTGGGGGTGGCTATGGCTACACCTTC. As protein: CASRSGGGYGYTF.

This clonotype was recorded many times. The chain has TRBV28 and TRBJ2-5, with 11 bases that match TRBD1. Germline V gene sequence: CDR1 MDHEN, CDR2 SYDVKM. CDR3 length equals 18 residues. Germline trimming cut 4 bases from V and 1 base from J; bases unmatched to any gene: 11. This chain's CDR3 is CASSSPPGQGGPQETQYF. CDR3 nucleotides: TGTGCCAGCAGTTCGCCGCCGGGACAGGGGGGCCCCCAAGAGACCCAGTACTTC. Full variable domain (rest looked up from reference TRBV28 and TRBJ2-5): DVKVTQSSRYLVKRTGEKVFLECVQDMDHENMFWYRQDPGLGLRLIYFSYDVKMKEKGDIPEGYSVSREKKERFSLILESASTNQTSMYLCASSSPPGQGGPQETQYFGPGTRLLVL.

This clonotype was seen only a few times. Being one base from a much bigger clone, this may be a read error. The chain is built from TRBV2 and TRBJ1-4; no clear D. The V and J ends lost 6 bases and 8 bases respectively, with 7 bases between them. The CDR3 has 11 residues. Per germline, CDR1 SNHLY and CDR2 FYNNEI. CDR3: CASRVFEKLFF. CDR3 coding DNA: TGTGCCAGCAGGGTGTTCGAAAAACTGTTTTTT.

This clonotype has a single count. The rearrangement links TRBV27 to TRBJ2-7, with D maybe TRBD2 (7 bases). Trimming took off 11 bases at V and 4 bases at J, with 18 bases between the two ends. This CDR3 has 13 residues. The germline gives CDR1 MNHEY, CDR2 SMNVEV (reference sequence). CDR3 sequence: CAPRGGKRYEQYF. The CDR3 DNA is TGTGCCCCTAGGGGGGGAAAGAGGTACGAGCAGTACTTC.

This clonotype was detected many times. The J gene is TRBJ2-5, the V gene TRBV7-8; 10 nucleotides match TRBD1. J lost 5 bases, V lost 4 bases, and 7 bases had no gene match. Germline lookup yields CDR1 SGHVS and CDR2 FQNEAQ. The CDR3 sequence is 15 residues long. CDR3 coding DNA: TGTGCCAGCAGCTCTGGGACAGGGGAATCCGAGACCCAGTACTTC. It encodes CASSSGTGESETQYF.

This chain links TRBV7-9 with TRBJ2-7; TRBD2 matches at 7 bases. CDR1 SEHNR and CDR2 FQNEAQ come from the germline V gene (reference sequence). The CDR3 is made up of 14 amino acids. V dropped 1 base and J dropped 4; count of bases not matched to a gene: 4. Here the CDR3 reads CASSLVAGPYEQYF. The CDR3 bases are TGTGCCAGCAGCTTAGTAGCGGGCCCTTACGAGCAGTACTTC.

This chain links TRBV3-1 with TRBJ1-5; D gene ambiguous. Germline CDR1 is LGHDT and CDR2 is YNNKEL (reference sequence). Trimming removed 1 base at V and 4 bases at J, with 8 bases between. This CDR3 spans 14 amino acids. CDR3 sequence reads: CASSQGGENQPQHF. The CDR3 DNA reads as TGTGCCAGCAGCCAAGGTGGAGAAAATCAGCCCCAGCATTTT.

This clonotype was seen at least ten times. The chain combines TRBV27 with TRBJ2-3; 9 nucleotides match TRBD2. The CDR3 covers 15 residues. J gave up 6 bases and V 6 bases, and 10 bases lay outside the gene matches. The germline CDR1 and CDR2 sequences are MNHEY and SMNVEV (reference sequence). CDR3 nucleotides: TGTGCCAGCAGCGTAGAGCGGGAGGCTGGGGATACGCAGTATTTT. Amino acid sequence: CASSVEREAGDTQYF.

This clonotype was counted at least ten times. The chain combines TRBV6-2 or TRBV6-3 with TRBJ2-3; the D gene could be TRBD1 or TRBD2 (5 bases each). Per the germline V gene, CDR1 is MNHEY and CDR2 is SVGEGT. V shed 2 bases and J shed 5 bases, with 8 bases lying between them. This CDR3 is 13 amino acids long. In DNA form, the CDR3 reads TGTGCCAGCAGTTACATGAGGGGAGATACGCAGTATTTT. Translated: CASSYMRGDTQYF.

This chain joins TRBV4-1 and TRBJ1-6, with D maybe TRBD1 (6 bases). Trimming left V 1 base short and J 8 bases short, with 12 bases between. Germline CDR1 MGHRA, CDR2 YSYEKL. The CDR3 runs to 15 residues. CDR3 nucleotides: TGCGCCAGCAGCCAAGCCGGGGGCGGGGATTCACCCCTCCACTTT. This encodes CASSQAGGGDSPLHF.

The sample holds a few counts of this clonotype. The chain links TRBV11-3 to TRBJ1-6; perhaps TRBD1 as D (5 bases). Germline values: CDR1 SGHNT, CDR2 YENEEA. Trimming left V 1 base short and J 9 bases short, with 19 bases between. The CDR3 loop spans 17 amino acids. CDR3 region: CASSLAGTPYIISPLHF. CDR3 nucleotide sequence: TGTGCCAGCAGCTTAGCCGGGACCCCCTATATAATTTCACCCCTCCACTTT.

This clonotype has ten or more counts. The rearrangement uses TRBV6-1 and TRBJ1-4, with 9 positions matching TRBD1. The CDR3 has 15 amino acids. Trimming removed 6 bases from V and 5 bases from J; junction bases left unmatched: 7. Germline V lookup: CDR1 MNHNS, CDR2 SASEGT. CDR3 residues: CASRPDRGLNEKLFF. Here the CDR3 DNA reads TGTGCCAGCAGGCCGGACAGGGGCTTGAATGAAAAACTGTTTTTT.

This clonotype was recorded a few times. J is TRBJ2-7 and V is TRBV27, with 10 bases identical to TRBD2. CDR1 and CDR2 (germline): MNHEY, SMNVEV (reference sequence). After removal of 5 bases from V and 6 bases from J, the junction contained 7 bases not matched to a gene. The CDR3 runs to 14 residues. CDR3 sequence (DNA): TGTGCCAGCAGTCCTCTAGCGGGAGACCCCGAGCAGTACTTC. The encoded protein is CASSPLAGDPEQYF.

Concerning this clonotype: Possible read error: a much larger clone is one base away. The chain combines TRBV29-1 with TRBJ2-3, with 9 bases lining up with TRBD1. The CDR3 length is 14 residues. The germline CDR1 and CDR2 sequences are SQVTM and ANQGSEA. CDR3 sequence: CGDLDRGRTDTQYF. CDR3 sequence (DNA): TGCGGCGACTTGGACAGGGGACGTACAGATACGCAGTATTTT.

This clonotype has at least ten counts. A junction boundary mismatches the germline segment, possibly from a read error. The DNA for the CDR3 is TGTGCCAGCAGCCCCGGGACTAGCGGGAGGACAGATACGCAGTATTTT. Its protein is CASSPGTSGRTDTQYF. V and J are TRBV5-1 and TRBJ2-3; 15 bases align to TRBD2. CDR3 length: 16 residues. CDR1 is SGHRS, CDR2 YFSETQ, per germline. Complete variable domain (other parts from reference TRBV5-1 and TRBJ2-3): KAGVTQTPRYLIKTRGQQVTLSCSPISGHRSVSWYQQTPGQGLQFLFEYFSETQRNKGNFPGRFSGRQFSNSRSEMNVSTLELGDSALYLCASSPGTSGRTDTQYFGPGTRLTVL.

The chain uses TRBV15 and TRBJ2-7; 7 positions match TRBD1. Germline CDR1 reads LNHNV; CDR2 reads YYDKDF (reference sequence). The ends lost 6 bases at V and 6 bases at J; junction bases unmatched: 11. This CDR3 is 14 amino acids long. CDR3 sequence (DNA): TGTGCCACCAGGGGGTTAGACAGGGAAACCGAGCAGTACTTC. Its protein product is CATRGLDRETEQYF.